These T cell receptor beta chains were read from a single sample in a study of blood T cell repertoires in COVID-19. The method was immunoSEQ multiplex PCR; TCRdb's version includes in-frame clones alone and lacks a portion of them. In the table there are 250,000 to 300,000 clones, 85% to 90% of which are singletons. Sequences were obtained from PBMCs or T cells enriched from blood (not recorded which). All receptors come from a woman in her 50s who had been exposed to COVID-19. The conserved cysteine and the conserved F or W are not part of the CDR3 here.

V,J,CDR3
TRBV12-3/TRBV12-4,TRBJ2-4,ASSRGQANIQY
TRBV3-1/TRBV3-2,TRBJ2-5,ASSLGQGEETQY
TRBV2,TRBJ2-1,ASSQSTYNEQF
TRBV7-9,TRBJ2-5,ASLPGHGAKMGQY
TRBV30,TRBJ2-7,AWRRTGSVYEQY
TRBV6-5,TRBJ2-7,ASSPVTGGDYEQY
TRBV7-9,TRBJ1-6,ASSLFGVGDSPLH
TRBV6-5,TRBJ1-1,ASITGVVTEAF
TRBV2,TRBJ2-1,ASSKEKQGNEQF
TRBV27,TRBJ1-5,ASSRTGLVEGQPQH
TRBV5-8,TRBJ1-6,ASSLLSMTGGLPPLH
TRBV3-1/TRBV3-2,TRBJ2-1,ASSHRGGGGAKDEQF
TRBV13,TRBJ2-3,ASSPPRGATSTDTQY
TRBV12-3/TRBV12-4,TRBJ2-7,ASSLTAGEQY
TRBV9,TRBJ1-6,ASGEGNSPLH
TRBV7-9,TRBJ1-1,ASSFQGEDEAF
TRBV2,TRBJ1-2,ATMYGNYGYT
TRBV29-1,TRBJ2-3,SELKESTDTQY
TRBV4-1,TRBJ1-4,ASSQGPGPGSEKLF
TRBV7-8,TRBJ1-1,ASSSGQGVYTEAF
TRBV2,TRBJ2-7,ASSDIGLAGDSYEQY
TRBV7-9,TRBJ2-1,ASIRAPGGGTYNEQF
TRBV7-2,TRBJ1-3,ASSLTGVKNTIY
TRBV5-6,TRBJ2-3,ASSRNRGTDTQY
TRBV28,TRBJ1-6,ASSLGLNSPLH
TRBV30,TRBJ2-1,AWSDSGGPREQF
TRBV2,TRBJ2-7,ASSAPGAYEQY
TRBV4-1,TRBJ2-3,ASSQDNVAGSTDTQY
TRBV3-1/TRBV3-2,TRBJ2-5,ASSRRLAGTPYQETQY
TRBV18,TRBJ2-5,ASSPPTGKETQY
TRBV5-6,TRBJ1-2,ASSMERAGYGYT
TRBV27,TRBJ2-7,ASSLSAAGQGIYEQY
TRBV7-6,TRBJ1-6,ASSRGTGTPPLH
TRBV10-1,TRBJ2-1,AGERGHPYEQF
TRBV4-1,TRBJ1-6,ASSQDWQGGSPLH
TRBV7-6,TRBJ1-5,ASSPSHNSPQH
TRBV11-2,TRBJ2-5,ASSFRDRGKTQY
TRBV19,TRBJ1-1,ASSPPGTVNTEAF
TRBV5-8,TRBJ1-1,ASSLLGTKAF
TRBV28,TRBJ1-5,ASSPGQGGNQPQH
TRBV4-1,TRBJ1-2,ASSQDTLAGGRINGYT